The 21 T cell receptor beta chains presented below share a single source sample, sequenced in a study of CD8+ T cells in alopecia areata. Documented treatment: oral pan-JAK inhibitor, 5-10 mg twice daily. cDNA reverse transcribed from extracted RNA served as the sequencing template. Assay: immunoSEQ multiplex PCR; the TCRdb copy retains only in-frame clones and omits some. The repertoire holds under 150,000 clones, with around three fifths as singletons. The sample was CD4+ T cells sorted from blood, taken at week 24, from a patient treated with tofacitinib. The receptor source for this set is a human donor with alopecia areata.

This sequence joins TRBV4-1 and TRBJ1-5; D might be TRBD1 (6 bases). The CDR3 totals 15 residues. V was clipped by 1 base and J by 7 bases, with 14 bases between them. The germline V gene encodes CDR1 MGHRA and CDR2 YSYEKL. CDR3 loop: CASSQGSLGAQPQHF. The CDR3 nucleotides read TGCGCCAGCAGCCAAGGATCGCTGGGGGCCCAGCCCCAGCATTTT.

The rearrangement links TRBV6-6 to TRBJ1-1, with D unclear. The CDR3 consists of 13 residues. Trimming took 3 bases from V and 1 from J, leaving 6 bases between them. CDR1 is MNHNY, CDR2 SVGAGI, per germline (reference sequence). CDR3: CASSYPPNTEAFF. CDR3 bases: TGTGCCAGCAGTTATCCCCCGAACACTGAAGCTTTCTTT.

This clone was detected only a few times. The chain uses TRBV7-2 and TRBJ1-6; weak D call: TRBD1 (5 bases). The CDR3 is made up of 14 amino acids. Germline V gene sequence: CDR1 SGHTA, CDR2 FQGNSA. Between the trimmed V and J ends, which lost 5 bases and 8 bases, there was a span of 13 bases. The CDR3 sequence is CASSPRGGDSPLHF. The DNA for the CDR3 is TGTGCCAGCAGCCCCCGGGGGGGTGATTCACCCCTCCACTTT.

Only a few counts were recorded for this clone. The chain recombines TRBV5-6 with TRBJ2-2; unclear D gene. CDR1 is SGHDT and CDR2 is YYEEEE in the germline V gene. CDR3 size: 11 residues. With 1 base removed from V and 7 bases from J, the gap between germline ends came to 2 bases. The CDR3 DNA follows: TGTGCCAGCAGCTTGTTCGGGGAGCTGTTTTTT. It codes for CASSLFGELFF.

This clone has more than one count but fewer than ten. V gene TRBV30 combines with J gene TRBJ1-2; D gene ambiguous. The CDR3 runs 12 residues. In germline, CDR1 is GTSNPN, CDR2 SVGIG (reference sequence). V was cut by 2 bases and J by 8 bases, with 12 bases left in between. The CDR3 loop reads CAWSPTGGGYTF. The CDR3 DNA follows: TGTGCCTGGAGTCCGACGGGCGGAGGCTACACCTTC.

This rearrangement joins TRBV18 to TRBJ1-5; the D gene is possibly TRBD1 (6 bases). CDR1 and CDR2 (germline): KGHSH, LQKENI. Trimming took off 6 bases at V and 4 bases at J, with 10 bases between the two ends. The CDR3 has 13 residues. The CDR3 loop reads CASSQQGNQPQHF. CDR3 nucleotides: TGTGCCAGCTCCCAACAGGGAAATCAGCCCCAGCATTTT.

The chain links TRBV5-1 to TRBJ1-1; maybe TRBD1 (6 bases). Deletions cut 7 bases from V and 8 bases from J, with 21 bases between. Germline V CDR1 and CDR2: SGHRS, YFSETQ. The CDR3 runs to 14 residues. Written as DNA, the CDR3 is TGCGCCAGCTTCGAATATCCGGGGACAAGGGAAGCTTTCTTT. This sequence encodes CASFEYPGTREAFF.

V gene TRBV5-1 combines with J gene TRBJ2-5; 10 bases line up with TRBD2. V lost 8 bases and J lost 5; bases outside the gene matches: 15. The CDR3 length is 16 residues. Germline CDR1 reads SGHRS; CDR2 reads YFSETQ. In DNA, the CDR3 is TGCGCCAGGAATAGACAACGGGGACTAGCGACGGAGACCCAGTACTTC. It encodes CARNRQRGLATETQYF.

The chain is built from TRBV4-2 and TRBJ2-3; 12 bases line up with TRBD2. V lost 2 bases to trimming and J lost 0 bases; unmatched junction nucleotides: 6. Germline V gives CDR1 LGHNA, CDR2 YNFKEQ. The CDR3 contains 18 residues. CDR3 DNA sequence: TGTGCCAGCAGCCAACGCGCCGGGACTAGCGGGAGCACAGATACGCAGTATTTT. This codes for CASSQRAGTSGSTDTQYF.

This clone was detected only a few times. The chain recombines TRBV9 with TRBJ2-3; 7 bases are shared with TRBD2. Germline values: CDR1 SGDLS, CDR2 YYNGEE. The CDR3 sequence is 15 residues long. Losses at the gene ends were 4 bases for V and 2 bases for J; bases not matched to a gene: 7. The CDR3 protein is CASSFGGSHTDTQYF. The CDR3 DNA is TGTGCCAGCAGCTTCGGGGGGTCCCACACAGATACGCAGTATTTT. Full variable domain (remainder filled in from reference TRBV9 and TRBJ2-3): DSGVTQTPKHLITATGQRVTLRCSPRSGDLSVYWYQQSLDQGLQFLIQYYNGEERAKGNILERFSAQQFPDLHSELNLSSLELGDSALYFCASSFGGSHTDTQYFGPGTRLTVL.

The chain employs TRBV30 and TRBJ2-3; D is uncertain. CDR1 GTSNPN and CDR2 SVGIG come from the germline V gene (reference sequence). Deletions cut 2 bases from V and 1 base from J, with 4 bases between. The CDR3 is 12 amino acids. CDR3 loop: CAWSIGTDTQYF. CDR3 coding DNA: TGTGCCTGGAGTATCGGCACAGATACGCAGTATTTT.

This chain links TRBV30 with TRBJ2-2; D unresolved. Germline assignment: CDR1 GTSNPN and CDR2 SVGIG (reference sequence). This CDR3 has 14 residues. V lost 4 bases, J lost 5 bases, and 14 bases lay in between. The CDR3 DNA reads TGTGCCTGGAAGGACCGGGCTAGGACCGGGGAGCTGTTTTTT. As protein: CAWKDRARTGELFF.

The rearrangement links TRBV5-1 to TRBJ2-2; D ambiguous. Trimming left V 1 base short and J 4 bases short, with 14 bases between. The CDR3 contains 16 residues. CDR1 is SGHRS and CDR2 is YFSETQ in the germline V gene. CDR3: CASSLRAPTATGELFF. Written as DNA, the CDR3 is TGCGCCAGCAGCTTGAGGGCCCCCACGGCCACCGGGGAGCTGTTTTTT.

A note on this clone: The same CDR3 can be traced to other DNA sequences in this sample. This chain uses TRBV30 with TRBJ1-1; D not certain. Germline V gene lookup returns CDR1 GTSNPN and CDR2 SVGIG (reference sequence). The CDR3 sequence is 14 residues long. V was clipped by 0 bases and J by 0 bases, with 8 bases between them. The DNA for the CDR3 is TGTGCCTGGAGTGTGGGCGGCCTGAACACTGAAGCTTTCTTT. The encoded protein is CAWSVGGLNTEAFF.

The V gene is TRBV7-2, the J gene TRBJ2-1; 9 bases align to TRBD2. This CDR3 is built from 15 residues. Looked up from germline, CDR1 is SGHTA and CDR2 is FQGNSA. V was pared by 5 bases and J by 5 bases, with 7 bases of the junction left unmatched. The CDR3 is CASSHSGTSNNEQFF. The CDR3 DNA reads TGTGCCAGCAGCCATTCGGGGACTAGCAACAATGAGCAGTTCTTC.

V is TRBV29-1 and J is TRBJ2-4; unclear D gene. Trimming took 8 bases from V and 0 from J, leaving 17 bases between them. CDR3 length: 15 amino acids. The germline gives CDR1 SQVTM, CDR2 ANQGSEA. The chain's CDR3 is CSWKMGGLAKNIQYF. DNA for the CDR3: TGCAGCTGGAAGATGGGCGGCTTAGCCAAAAACATTCAGTACTTC.

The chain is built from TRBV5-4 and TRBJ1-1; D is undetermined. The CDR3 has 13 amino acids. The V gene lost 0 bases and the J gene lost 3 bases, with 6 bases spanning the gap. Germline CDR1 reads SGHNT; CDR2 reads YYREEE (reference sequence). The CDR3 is CASSLGVDTEAFF. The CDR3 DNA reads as TGTGCCAGCAGCTTGGGGGTGGACACTGAAGCTTTCTTT.

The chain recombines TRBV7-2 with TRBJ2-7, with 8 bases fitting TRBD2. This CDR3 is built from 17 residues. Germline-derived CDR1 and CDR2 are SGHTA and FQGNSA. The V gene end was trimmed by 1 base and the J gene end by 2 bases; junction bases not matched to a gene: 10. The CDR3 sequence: CASSLGPQRLAPYEQYF. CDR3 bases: TGTGCCAGCAGCTTAGGTCCCCAACGACTAGCGCCCTACGAGCAGTACTTC.

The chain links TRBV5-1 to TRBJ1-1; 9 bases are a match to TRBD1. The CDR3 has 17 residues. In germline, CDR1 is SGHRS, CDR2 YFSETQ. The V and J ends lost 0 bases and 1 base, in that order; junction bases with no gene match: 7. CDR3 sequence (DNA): TGCGCCAGCAGCTTGGGGCAAACAGGGGGCACGAACACTGAAGCTTTCTTT. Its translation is CASSLGQTGGTNTEAFF.

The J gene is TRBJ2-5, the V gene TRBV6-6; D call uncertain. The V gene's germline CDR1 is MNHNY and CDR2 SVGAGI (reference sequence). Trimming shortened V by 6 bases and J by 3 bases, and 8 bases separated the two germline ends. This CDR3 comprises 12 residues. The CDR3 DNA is TGTGCCAGCAGGCGAAGTGAAGAGACCCAGTACTTC. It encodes CASRRSEETQYF.

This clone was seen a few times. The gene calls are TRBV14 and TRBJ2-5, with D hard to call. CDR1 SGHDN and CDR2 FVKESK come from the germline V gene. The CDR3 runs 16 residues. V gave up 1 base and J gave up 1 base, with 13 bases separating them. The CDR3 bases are TGTGCCAGCAGCCAAGGGGTCCCCCGGGCCCAAGAGACCCAGTACTTC. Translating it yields CASSQGVPRAQETQYF.